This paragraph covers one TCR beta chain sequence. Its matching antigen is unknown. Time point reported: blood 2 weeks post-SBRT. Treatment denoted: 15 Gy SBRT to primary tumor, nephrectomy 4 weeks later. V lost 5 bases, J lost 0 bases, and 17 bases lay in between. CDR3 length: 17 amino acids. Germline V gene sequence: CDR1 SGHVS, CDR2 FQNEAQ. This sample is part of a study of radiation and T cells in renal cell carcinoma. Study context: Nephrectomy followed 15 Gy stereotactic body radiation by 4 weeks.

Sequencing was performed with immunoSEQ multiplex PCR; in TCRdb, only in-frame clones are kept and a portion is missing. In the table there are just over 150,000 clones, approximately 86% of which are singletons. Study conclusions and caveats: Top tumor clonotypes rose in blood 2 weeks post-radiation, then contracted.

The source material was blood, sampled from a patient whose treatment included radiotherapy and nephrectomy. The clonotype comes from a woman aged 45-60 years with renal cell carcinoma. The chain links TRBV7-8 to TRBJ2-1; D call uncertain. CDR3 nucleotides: TGTGCCAGCAGCCCGAAATTTGCAGCGAGCTCCTACAATGAGCAGTTCTTC. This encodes CASSPKFAASSYNEQFF.